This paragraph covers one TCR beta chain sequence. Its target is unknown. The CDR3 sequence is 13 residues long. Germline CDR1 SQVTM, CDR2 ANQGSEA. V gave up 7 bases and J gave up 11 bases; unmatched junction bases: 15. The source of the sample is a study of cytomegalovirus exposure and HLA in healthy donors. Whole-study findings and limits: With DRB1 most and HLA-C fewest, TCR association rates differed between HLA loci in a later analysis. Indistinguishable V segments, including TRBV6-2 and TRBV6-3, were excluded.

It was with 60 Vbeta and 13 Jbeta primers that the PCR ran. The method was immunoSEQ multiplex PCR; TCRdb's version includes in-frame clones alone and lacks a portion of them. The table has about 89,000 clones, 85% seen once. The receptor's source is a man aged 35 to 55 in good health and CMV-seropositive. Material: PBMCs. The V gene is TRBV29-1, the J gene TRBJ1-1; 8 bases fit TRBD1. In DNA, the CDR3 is TGCAGCGCTCGACCCGGGACAGGAGCGTCTGCTTTCTTT. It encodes CSARPGTGASAFF.